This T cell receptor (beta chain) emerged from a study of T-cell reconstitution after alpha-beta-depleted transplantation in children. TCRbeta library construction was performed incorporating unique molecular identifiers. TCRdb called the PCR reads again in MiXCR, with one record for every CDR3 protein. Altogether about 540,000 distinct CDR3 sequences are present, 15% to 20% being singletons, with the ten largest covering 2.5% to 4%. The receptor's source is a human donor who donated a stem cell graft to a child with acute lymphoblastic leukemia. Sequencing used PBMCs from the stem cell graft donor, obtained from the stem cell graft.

CDR3 region: CSALDYTGELFF. CDR3 sequence (DNA): TGCAGTGCTCTCGATTACACCGGGGAGCTGTTTTTT. The chain uses TRBV20-1 and TRBJ2-2, with D unresolved. The ends were cut back, 5 bases at V and 3 bases at J, with 7 bases in the middle. This CDR3 has 12 residues. The V gene's germline CDR1 is DFQATT and CDR2 SNEGSKA (reference sequence).